These 6 T cell receptor beta chains were all obtained from the same sample, sequenced in a study of blood T cells in healthy people across ages. The second PCR ran roughly 6 to 11 cycles with a sample-barcoded 5' primer and J-beta primers. In TCRdb, the 5' RACE reads were re-called with MiXCR into one record per CDR3 protein. The sample lists some 920,000 distinct CDR3 sequences, just over 50% seen once, with over 20% in the top ten. The material sequenced was blood. The source is an older woman in good health.

The chain has TRBV4-1 and TRBJ2-7, with D unclear. The germline CDR1 and CDR2 sequences are MGHRA and YSYEKL. Trimming took off 0 bases at V and 4 bases at J, with 10 bases between the two ends. The CDR3 loop spans 14 amino acids. The CDR3 nucleotides are TGCGCCAGCAGCCAAGACCCCTCACGGTACGAGCAGTACTTC. This gives the protein CASSQDPSRYEQYF.

The chain joins TRBV4-1 to TRBJ2-1; 12 positions agree with TRBD1. This CDR3 spans 16 amino acids. From germline, CDR1 is MGHRA and CDR2 YSYEKL. The V gene end was trimmed by 4 bases and the J gene end by 4 bases; junction bases not matched to a gene: 5. CDR3 coding DNA: TGCGCCAGCAGCCGGGAGGGACAGGGGGCTTACAATGAGCAGTTCTTC. This sequence encodes CASSREGQGAYNEQFF.

The chain uses TRBV20-1 and TRBJ2-1, with D perhaps TRBD1 or TRBD2 (5 bases each). Per the germline V gene, CDR1 is DFQATT and CDR2 is SNEGSKA (reference sequence). The CDR3 has 13 residues. The V gene lost 5 bases and the J gene lost 12 bases, with 20 bases spanning the gap. CDR3: CSALGRGAQVQFF. The CDR3 coding sequence is TGCAGTGCTCTGGGTCGGGGCGCCCAAGTGCAGTTCTTC.

The V and J genes are TRBV30 and TRBJ2-6; D is perhaps TRBD1 (6 bases). Germline values: CDR1 GTSNPN, CDR2 SVGIG (reference sequence). The CDR3 runs 16 residues. V shed 3 bases and J shed 3 bases, with 15 bases lying between them. CDR3 sequence (DNA): TGTGCCTGGAGCCCAAGAGGGGGTGGTGGGGCCAACGTCCTGACTTTC. Its protein product is CAWSPRGGGGANVLTF.

V usage is TRBV7-3 and J usage is TRBJ2-1; 10 bases align to TRBD2. The DNA end is more similar to TRBJ2-7, so the J call may be wrong. Per the germline V gene, CDR1 is SGHTA and CDR2 is FQGTGA. The CDR3 sequence is 15 residues long. The CDR3 loop is CASSVTSGIYNEQYF. The CDR3 nucleotides are TGTGCCAGCAGCGTTACTAGCGGGATTTACAATGAGCAGTACTTC.

This clonotype was seen only a few times. V usage is TRBV7-6 and J usage is TRBJ2-3; 7 bases fit TRBD1. Germline V CDR1 and CDR2: SGHVS, FNYEAQ. The CDR3 runs to 17 residues. Trimming took 4 bases from V and 2 from J; bases not matched to a gene: 12. For the CDR3, the DNA is TGTGCCAGCAGCTCGACCTCGACAGGGACCTTCACAGATACGCAGTATTTT. It translates to CASSSTSTGTFTDTQYF.